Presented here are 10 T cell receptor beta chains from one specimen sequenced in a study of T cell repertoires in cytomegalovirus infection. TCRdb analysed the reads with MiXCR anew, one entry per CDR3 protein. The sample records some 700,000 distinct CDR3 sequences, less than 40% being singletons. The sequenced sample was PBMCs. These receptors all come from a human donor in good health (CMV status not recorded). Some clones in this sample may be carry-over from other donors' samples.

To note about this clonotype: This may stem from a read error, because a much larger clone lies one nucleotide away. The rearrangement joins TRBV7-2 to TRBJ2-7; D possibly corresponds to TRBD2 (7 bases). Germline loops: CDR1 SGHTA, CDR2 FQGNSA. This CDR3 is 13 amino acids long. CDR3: CVSSLTGGHEQYF. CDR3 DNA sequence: TGTGTCAGCAGCTTAACGGGGGGCCACGAGCAGTACTTC.

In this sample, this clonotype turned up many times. The CDR3 reads CATTVTGGGQPQHF. The CDR3 coding sequence is TGTGCCACCACTGTCACAGGGGGAGGTCAGCCCCAGCATTTT. The chain joins TRBV7-8 to TRBJ1-5; 8 bases agree with TRBD1. Losses at the gene ends were 10 bases for V and 6 bases for J; bases not matched to a gene: 11. The V gene's germline CDR1 is SGHVS and CDR2 FQNEAQ. There are 14 residues in the CDR3.

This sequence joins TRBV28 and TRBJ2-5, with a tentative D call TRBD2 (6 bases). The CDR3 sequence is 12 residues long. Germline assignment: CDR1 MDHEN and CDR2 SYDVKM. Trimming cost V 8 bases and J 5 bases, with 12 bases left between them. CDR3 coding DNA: TGTGCCAGCGGGGGGAGCCTGGAGACCCAGTACTTC. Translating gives CASGGSLETQYF.

CDR3 DNA: TGTGCCAGCAGCCGGACCGTTCAGGGGCGGTTTGGGATTAATAATTCACCCCTCCACTTT. Residues: CASSRTVQGRFGINNSPLHF. V and J are TRBV11-2 and TRBJ1-6, with a weak D call TRBD1 (6 bases). V was clipped by 5 bases and J by 5 bases, with 28 bases between them. The CDR3 length is 20 residues. Germline V gene lookup returns CDR1 SGHAT and CDR2 FQNNGV.

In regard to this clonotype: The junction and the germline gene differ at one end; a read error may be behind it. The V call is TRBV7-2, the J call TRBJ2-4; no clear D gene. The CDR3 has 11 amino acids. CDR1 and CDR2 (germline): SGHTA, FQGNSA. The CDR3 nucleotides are TGTGCCAGCAGCTCCGGAAACATTCCGTACTTC. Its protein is CASSSGNIPYF.

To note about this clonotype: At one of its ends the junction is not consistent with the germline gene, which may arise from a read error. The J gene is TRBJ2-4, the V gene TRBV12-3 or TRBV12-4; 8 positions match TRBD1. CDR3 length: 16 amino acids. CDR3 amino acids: CACSQRQGIGENIQYF. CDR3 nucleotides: TGTGCCTGCAGTCAAAGACAGGGGATTGGGGAAAACATTCAGTACTTC.

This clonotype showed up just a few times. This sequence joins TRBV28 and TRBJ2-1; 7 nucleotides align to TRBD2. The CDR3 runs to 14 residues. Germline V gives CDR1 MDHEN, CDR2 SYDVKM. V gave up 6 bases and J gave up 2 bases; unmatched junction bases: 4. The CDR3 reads CASRLRGTYNEQFF. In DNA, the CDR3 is TGTGCCAGCAGACTGCGGGGGACCTACAATGAGCAGTTCTTC. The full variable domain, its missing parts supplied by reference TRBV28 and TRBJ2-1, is DVKVTQSSRYLVKRTGEKVFLECVQDMDHENMFWYRQDPGLGLRLIYFSYDVKMKEKGDIPEGYSVSREKKERFSLILESASTNQTSMYLCASRLRGTYNEQFFGPGTRLTVL.

Written as DNA, the CDR3 is TGTGCCATCAGTGACCCGACACTACACAACACCGGGGAGCTGTTTTTT. Its translation is CAISDPTLHNTGELFF. The rearrangement joins TRBV10-3 to TRBJ2-2; D is undetermined. Deletions cut 3 bases from V and 2 bases from J, with 13 bases between. CDR1 and CDR2 (germline): ENHRY, SYGVKD. CDR3 size: 16 residues.

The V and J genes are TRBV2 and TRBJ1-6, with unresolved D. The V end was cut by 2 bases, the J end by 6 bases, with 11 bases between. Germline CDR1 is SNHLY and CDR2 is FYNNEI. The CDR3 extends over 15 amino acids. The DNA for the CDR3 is TGTGCCAGCAGTGAATTGGGTCAGATTAATTCACCCCTCCACTTT. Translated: CASSELGQINSPLHF.

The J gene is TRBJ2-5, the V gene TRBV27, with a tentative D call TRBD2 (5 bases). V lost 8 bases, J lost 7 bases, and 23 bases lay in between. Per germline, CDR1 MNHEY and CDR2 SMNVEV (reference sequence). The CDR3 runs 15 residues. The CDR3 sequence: CASSGGGLGEGTQYF. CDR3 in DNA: TGTGCCAGCTCCGGAGGAGGCCTCGGCGAAGGGACCCAGTACTTC.